This TCR beta chain was found in a study of long-term antiretroviral therapy in people with HIV. As for the study in general: The 2015 immediate-ART recommendation came about a decade after the earliest samples. Study-level results: Narrower CDR3 length ranges marked HIV repertoires relative to controls. Increased diversity was seen after ART, yet it remained lower than in transplant donor controls. The repertoire was dominated at all time points by clones expanded before ART.

Points on this clone: Its cognate antigen is unknown.

Researchers report immunoSEQ v3.0 was run at survey level. Produced via immunoSEQ multiplex PCR; TCRdb's table is partial and in-frame only. Of approximately 17,000 clones listed, 80% to 90% are singletons. This receptor was taken from a woman between 18 and 29 years old with HIV. This specimen was unsorted PBMCs, taken 0.6 years after starting antiretroviral therapy.

CDR3 bases: TGCGCCAGCGAGGGGGTATGGACTAGCGGTTACAATGAGCAGTTCTTC. Protein: CASEGVWTSGYNEQFF. The V and J genes are TRBV5-1 and TRBJ2-1, with 10 bases aligning to TRBD2. The germline CDR1 and CDR2 sequences are SGHRS and YFSETQ. The CDR3 spans 16 residues. The J segment lost 4 bases and the V segment lost 7 bases, leaving 11 bases of the junction unmatched.